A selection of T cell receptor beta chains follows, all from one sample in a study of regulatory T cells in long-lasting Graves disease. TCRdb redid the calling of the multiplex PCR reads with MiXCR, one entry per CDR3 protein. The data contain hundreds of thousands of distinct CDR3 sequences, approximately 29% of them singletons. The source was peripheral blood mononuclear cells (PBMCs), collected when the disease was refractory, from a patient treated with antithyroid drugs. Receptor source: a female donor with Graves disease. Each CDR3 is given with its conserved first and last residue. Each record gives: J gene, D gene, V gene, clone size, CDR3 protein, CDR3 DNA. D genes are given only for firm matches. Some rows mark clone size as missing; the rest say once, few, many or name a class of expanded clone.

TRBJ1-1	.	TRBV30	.	CAWGQLNTEAFF	TGTGCCTGGGGGCAGTTGAACACTGAAGCTTTCTTT
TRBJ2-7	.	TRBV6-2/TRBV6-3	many	CASSYTGTWTYEQYF	TGTGCCAGCAGTTACACCGGGACTTGGACCTACGAGCAGTACTTC
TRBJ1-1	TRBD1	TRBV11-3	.	CASGQDRGLPAFF	TGTGCCAGCGGCCAAGACAGGGGGTTGCCAGCTTTCTTT
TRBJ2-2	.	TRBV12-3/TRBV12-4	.	CASSRLAAATGELFF	TGTGCCAGCAGTCGGCTGGCAGCCGCAACCGGGGAGCTGTTTTTT
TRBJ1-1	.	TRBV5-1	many	CASSLVTGRNTEAFF	TGCGCCAGCAGCTTGGTTACAGGGAGGAACACTGAAGCTTTCTTT
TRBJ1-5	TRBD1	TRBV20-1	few	CSAADRGSNQPQHF	TGCAGTGCTGCGGACAGGGGAAGCAATCAGCCCCAGCATTTT
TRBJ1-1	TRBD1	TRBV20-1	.	CSARVDWTGRNTEAFF	TGCAGTGCTAGAGTGGATTGGACAGGGAGAAACACTGAAGCTTTCTTT
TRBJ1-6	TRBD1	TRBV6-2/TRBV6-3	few	CASSYKIPGQANNSPLHF	TGTGCCAGCAGTTACAAAATCCCTGGACAGGCCAATAATTCACCCCTCCACTTT
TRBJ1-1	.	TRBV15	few	CATSSNMNTEAFF	TGTGCCACCAGCAGCAACATGAACACTGAAGCTTTCTTT
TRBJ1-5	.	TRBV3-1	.	CASSPSLGGRNQPQHF	TGTGCCAGCAGCCCTTCACTCGGAGGTCGCAATCAGCCCCAGCATTTT
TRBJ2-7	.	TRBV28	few	CASSFHGSSYEQYF	TGTGCCAGCAGTTTTCACGGGAGTTCCTACGAGCAGTACTTC
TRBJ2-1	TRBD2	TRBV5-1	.	CASSPGLARQSSYNEQFF	TGCGCCAGCAGCCCGGGACTAGCGAGACAGAGCTCCTACAATGAGCAGTTCTTC
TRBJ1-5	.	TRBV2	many	CASSVRSSNQPQHF	TGTGCCAGCAGTGTGCGCAGTAGCAATCAGCCCCAGCATTTT
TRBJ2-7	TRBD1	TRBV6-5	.	CASSYGQGIPYEQYF	TGTGCCAGCAGTTACGGACAGGGGATCCCCTACGAGCAGTACTTC
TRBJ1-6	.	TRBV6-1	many	CASMGRPSRNSPLHF	TGTGCCAGCATGGGACGCCCGTCGAGGAATTCACCCCTCCACTTT
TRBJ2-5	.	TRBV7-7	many	CASSLAQGGQETQYF	TGTGCCAGCAGCTTAGCTCAGGGGGGCCAAGAGACCCAGTACTTC
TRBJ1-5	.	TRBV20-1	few	CSATRDGPHQPQHF	TGCAGTGCTACTCGAGACGGCCCCCATCAGCCCCAGCATTTT
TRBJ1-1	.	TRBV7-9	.	CASSSRGAGSEAFF	TGTGCCAGCAGCTCGCGGGGGGCCGGGAGTGAAGCTTTCTTT
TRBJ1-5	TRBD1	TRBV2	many	CASSEEGGLRQPQHF	TGTGCCAGCAGTGAGGAAGGGGGCTTGAGGCAGCCCCAGCATTTT
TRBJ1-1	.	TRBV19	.	CASSIVQGSLPMNTEAFF	TGTGCCAGTAGTATAGTTCAGGGGTCGTTACCAATGAACACTGAAGCTTTCTTT
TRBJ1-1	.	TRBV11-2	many	CASSPRILVNTEAFF	TGTGCCAGCAGCCCGAGAATCTTGGTGAACACTGAAGCTTTCTTT
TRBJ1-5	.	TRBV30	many	CAWNGQINQPQHF	TGTGCCTGGAACGGACAGATCAATCAGCCCCAGCATTTT
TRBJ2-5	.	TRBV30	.	CAWSVCSLGSQETQYF	TGTGCCTGGAGTGTATGTTCCCTGGGCAGCCAAGAGACCCAGTACTTC
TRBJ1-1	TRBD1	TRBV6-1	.	CASSQGTGSRNTEAFF	TGTGCCAGCAGTCAGGGGACAGGTAGCAGGAACACTGAAGCTTTCTTT
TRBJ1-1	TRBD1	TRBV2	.	CAGAGQEYTEAFF	TGTGCCGGGGCGGGACAGGAATACACTGAAGCTTTCTTT
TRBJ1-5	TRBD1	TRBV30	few	CAWSVVQGTGPQHF	TGTGCCTGGAGTGTAGTACAAGGGACAGGGCCCCAGCATTTT
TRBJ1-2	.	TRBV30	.	CAWSVQGEWYGYTF	TGTGCCTGGAGTGTACAGGGAGAGTGGTATGGCTACACCTTC
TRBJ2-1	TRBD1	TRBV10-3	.	CAIGRRDRVGNEQFF	TGTGCCATCGGGCGCCGGGACAGGGTAGGCAATGAGCAGTTCTTC
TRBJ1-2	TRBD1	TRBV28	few	CASTEGRGPRYGYTF	TGTGCCAGCACCGAGGGGAGGGGGCCACGCTATGGCTACACCTTC
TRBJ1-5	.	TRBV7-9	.	CASSSDSWDNQPQHF	TGTGCCAGCAGCTCGGACAGTTGGGACAATCAGCCCCAGCATTTT
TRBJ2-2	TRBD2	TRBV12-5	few	CASGPEAGENTGELFF	TGTGCTAGTGGTCCAGAAGCGGGAGAAAACACCGGGGAGCTGTTTTTT
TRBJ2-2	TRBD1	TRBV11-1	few	CASSSLGQANTGELFF	TGTGCCAGCAGCTCCTTGGGACAGGCGAACACCGGGGAGCTGTTTTTT
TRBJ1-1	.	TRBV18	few	CASSTGGWGTEAFF	TGTGCCAGCTCAACTGGGGGGTGGGGCACTGAAGCTTTCTTT
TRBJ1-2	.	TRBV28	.	CASTPGGGANYGYTF	TGTGCCAGCACGCCCGGGGGGGGAGCTAACTATGGCTACACCTTC
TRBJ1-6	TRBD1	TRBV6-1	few	CASSPRGGGTSPLHF	TGTGCCAGCAGTCCCCGGGGAGGGGGCACTTCACCCCTCCACTTT
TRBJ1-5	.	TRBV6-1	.	CASSEYVRRNQPQHF	TGTGCCAGCAGTGAATACGTGAGACGCAATCAGCCCCAGCATTTT
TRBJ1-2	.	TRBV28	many	CASSETDFYGYTF	TGTGCCAGCAGTGAGACAGATTTCTATGGCTACACCTTC
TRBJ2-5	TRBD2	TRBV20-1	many	CSARDGVVLAGLETQYF	TGCAGTGCTAGAGATGGAGTGGTACTAGCGGGTTTGGAGACCCAGTACTTC
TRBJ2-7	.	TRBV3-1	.	CASSQVAGFFYEQYF	TGTGCCAGCAGCCAAGTTGCGGGCTTTTTCTACGAGCAGTACTTC
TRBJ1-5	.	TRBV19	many	CASNVLQGRGNQPQHF	TGTGCCAGTAACGTCTTACAGGGTCGGGGCAATCAGCCCCAGCATTTT